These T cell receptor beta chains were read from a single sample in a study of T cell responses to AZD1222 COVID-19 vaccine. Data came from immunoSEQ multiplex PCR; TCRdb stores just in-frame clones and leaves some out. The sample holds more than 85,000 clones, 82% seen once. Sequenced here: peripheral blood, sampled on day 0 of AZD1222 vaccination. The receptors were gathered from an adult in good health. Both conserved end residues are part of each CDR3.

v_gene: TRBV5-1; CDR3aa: CASSTGDGEPGQPQHF
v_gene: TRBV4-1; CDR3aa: CASSQVPGENSEAFF
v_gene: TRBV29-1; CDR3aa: CSVGGGQGYSYNEQFF
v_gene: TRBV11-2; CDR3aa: CASSLGVGQGFNYGYTF
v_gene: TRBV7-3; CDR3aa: CASSLVPSGGSNTGELFF
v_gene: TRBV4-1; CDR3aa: CASSKAPGTTYEQYF
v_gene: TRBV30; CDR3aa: CAWSQPPAIYEQYF
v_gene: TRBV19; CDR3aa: CASRRDPVTEAFF
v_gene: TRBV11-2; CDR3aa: CASSLWGRFADTQYF
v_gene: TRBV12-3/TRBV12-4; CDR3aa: CASRKTGSSPLHF
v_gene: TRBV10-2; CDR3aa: CASSTGTGQPQHF
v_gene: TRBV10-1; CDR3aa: CASRGTGEAGNTIYF
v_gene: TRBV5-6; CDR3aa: CASSLARGDTQYF
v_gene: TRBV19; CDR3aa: CASSSGGYENTEAFF
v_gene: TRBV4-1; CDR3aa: CASSQVTNTGELFF
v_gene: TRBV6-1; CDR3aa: CASSEGQGGYTEAFF
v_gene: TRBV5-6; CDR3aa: CASSLRATVPGPQHF
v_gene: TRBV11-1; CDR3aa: CASSPQAAGAFF
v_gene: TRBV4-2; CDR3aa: CASSQGNKGRLFF
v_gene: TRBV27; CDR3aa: CASSLRDSNQPQHF
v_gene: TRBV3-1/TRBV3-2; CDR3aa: CASSHLRHSPLHF
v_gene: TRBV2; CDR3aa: CASSRFTGTHYGYTF
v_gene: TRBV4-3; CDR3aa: CASSQAPSGGAIANEQFF
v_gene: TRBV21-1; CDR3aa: CASSKGGVTTDTQYF
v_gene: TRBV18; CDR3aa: CASSPTERTDTQYF
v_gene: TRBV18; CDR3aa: CASSARQLRGYGYTF
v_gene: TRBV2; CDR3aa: CASRLLLSGANVLTF
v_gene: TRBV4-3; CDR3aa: CASSQELAKLNTEAFF
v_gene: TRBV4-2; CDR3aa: CASSQFTPGQWGEKLFF
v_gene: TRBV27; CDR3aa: CASSWSTNTEAFF
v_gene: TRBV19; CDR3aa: CASSNRAGAVFYEQYF
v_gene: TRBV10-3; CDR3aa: CAISESGTGSNSPLHF
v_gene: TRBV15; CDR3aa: CATLGQGEGGYGYTF
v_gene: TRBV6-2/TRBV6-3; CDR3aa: CASSQRGDGLAGKETQYF
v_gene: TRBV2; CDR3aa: CASLGQGRSSTDTQYF
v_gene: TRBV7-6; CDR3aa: CASSYSRGSNQPQHF
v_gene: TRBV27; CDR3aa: CASSLFPSGEYNEQFF
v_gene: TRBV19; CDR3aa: CASSPSLTGPRNTEAFF
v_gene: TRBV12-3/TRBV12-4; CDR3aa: CASSTDRYGYTF
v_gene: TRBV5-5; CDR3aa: CASSLEGGLTEAFF
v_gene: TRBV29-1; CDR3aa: CSVESGYGYTF
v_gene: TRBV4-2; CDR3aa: CASSRDSGDYTDTQYF
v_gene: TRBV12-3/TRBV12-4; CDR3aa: CASSLGPTGELFF
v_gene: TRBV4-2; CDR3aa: CASSQGLAGGPSTDTQYF
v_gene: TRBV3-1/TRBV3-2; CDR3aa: CASSQGTGAYGYTF
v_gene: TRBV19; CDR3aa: CASSIQGGGTEAFF
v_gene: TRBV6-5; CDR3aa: CASSYPGQHEQYF
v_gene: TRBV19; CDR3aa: CASTRDGSGVQETQYF
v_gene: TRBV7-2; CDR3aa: CASSPTSGGETQYF
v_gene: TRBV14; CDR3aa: CASSQVGYEQYF
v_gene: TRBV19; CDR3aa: CASSMGLGARETQYF
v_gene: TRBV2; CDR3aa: CASSAGAWAEQYF
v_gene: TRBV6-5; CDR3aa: CASSHRGPGGYTF
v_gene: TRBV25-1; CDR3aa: CASSDPSGDGETQYF
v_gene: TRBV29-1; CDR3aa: CSVGRDPSTNYGYTF
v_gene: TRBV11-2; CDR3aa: CASSTGQPGNTIYF
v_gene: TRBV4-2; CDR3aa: CASSLGTGVGSNGYTF
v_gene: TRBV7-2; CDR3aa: CASSPQTGREGVIYF
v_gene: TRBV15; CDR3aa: CATSRVTEAFF